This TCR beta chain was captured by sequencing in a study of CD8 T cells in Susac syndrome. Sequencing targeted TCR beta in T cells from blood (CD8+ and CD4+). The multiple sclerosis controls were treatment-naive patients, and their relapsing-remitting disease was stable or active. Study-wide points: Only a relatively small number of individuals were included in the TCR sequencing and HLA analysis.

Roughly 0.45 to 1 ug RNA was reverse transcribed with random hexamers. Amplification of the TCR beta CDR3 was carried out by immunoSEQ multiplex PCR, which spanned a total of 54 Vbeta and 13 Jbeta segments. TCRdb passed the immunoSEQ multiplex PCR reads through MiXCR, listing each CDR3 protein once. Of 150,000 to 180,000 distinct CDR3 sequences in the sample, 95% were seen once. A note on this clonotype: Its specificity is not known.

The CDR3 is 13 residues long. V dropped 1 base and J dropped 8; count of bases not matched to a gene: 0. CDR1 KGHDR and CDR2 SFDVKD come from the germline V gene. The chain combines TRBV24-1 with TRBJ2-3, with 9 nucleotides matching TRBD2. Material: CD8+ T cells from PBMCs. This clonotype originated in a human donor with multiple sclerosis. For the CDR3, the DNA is TGTGCCACCAGTGATTTAGCGGGGGGTACGCAGTATTTT. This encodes CATSDLAGGTQYF.